This TCR beta chain came from a study of blood T cells in healthy people across ages. Germline assignment: CDR1 SQVTM and CDR2 ANQGSEA. This CDR3 region has 12 residues. The V end was cut by 4 bases, the J end by 3 bases, with 9 bases between. PCR was performed a second time for roughly 7 to 12 cycles using a sample-barcoded 5' primer and a J-beta primer mix. TCRdb independently ran MiXCR on the 5' RACE reads; one entry per CDR3 protein. The repertoire holds some 1.6 million distinct CDR3 sequences, with about 35% as singletons. Healthy Caucasian individuals from Russia aged roughly 6 to 100 were enrolled as donors. Each donor supplied roughly 9 milliliters of peripheral blood. There are a few counts of this clonotype.

This clonotype was obtained from a woman in her twenties or thirties in good health. The chain has TRBV29-1 and TRBJ2-5; no clear D gene. The sequenced material came from blood. The DNA for the CDR3 is TGCAGCGTTGCCAGGAGAGAAGAGACCCAGTACTTC. Translation gives CSVARREETQYF.